Reported below is one TCR beta chain. The antigen is not known. The data were obtained in a study of graft-versus-host responses after intestinal transplantation. Study in general: The transplants performed in recipients were multivisceral, liver-intestinal, or isolated intestinal. Every transplant recipient was induced with anti-thymocyte globulin, then maintained on tacrolimus and steroids for two to four years.

Germline V gene lookup returns CDR1 MDHEN and CDR2 SYDVKM. This CDR3 has 17 amino acids. Trimming shortened V by 2 bases and J by 0 bases, and 14 bases separated the two germline ends. Broader study findings: Allografts of one patient group, those with graft-donor T cell macrochimerism, had high graft-versus-host to host-versus-graft clonal ratios. Early after transplant, HvG clones declined as circulating GvH clones peaked.

Method: immunoSEQ multiplex PCR; TCRdb's copy keeps in-frame clones and lacks some. The sample consists of 55,000 to 70,000 clones, around nine tenths of them appearing once. The V and J genes are TRBV28 and TRBJ2-4; the D is unclear. The source material was PBMCs, sampled roughly 120 days after intestinal transplantation. The sequence came from a human patient who received an intestinal transplant, so some T cells may come from the graft donor. The CDR3 region has the DNA TGTGCCAGCAGTTTAATAGCAGGCGAGCTAGCCAAAAACATTCAGTACTTC. Translated: CASSLIAGELAKNIQYF.